This T cell receptor beta chain was recovered during a study of cytotoxic CD8 clonotypes in ibrutinib-treated CLL. Study-wide results and limits: Rising at ibrutinib response, clonality subsequently fell back toward baseline at progression.

In the case of this clone: Its antigen is not identified.

The intended depth for sequencing was 1 in 200,000 to 1 in 1 million T cells. The repertoire was sequenced with immunoSEQ multiplex PCR; TCRdb's copy has only in-frame clones and lacks some. The sample lists about 35,000 clones; 71% were seen once. The CDR3 has 14 residues. The V and J ends lost 3 bases and 5 bases respectively, with 11 bases between them. Germline V CDR1 and CDR2: SGHAT, FQNNGV. The clonotype comes from a human donor with chronic lymphocytic leukemia. This material consisted of PBMCs, taken at disease progression, from a patient treated with ibrutinib. This rearrangement joins TRBV11-2 to TRBJ2-1, with a tentative D call TRBD1 (5 bases). CDR3 in DNA: TGTGCCAGCAGCTTTTTTGGCAGGGACAATGAGCAGTTCTTC. Protein product: CASSFFGRDNEQFF.